The rows below give T cell receptor beta chains drawn from one sample of a study of blood T cells in healthy people across ages. TCRdb independently ran MiXCR on the 5' RACE reads; one entry per CDR3 protein. The sample consists of 600,000 to 1,000,000 distinct CDR3 sequences, around 25% of them appearing once. Separately, the same data were catalogued under a study of T cells of mothers and their children.

The sequenced sample was blood. The receptor source for this set is a boy between 10 and 17 years old in good health. Each CDR3 is given with its conserved first and last residue. A D gene is named only where the DNA matches it firmly. For some rows the clone size is stated as once, few or many, or as a class when expanded; others skip it.

J gene: TRBJ2-2; clone size: few; V gene: TRBV7-9; D gene: .; CDR3 DNA: TGTGCCAGCAGCTTAGTCCCAGGGCCCGGGGAGCTGTTTTTT; CDR3 protein: CASSLVPGPGELFF
J gene: TRBJ2-6; clone size: few; V gene: TRBV7-9; D gene: TRBD1; CDR3 DNA: TGTGCCAGCAGCCCCGGGACAGGGAGCCTCGGGGCCAACGTCCTGACTTTC; CDR3 protein: CASSPGTGSLGANVLTF
J gene: TRBJ2-7; clone size: few; V gene: TRBV29-1; D gene: .; CDR3 DNA: TGCAGCGTTTTGGGGCCCCTCTCCTACGAGCAGTACTTC; CDR3 protein: CSVLGPLSYEQYF
J gene: TRBJ1-4; clone size: .; V gene: TRBV29-1; D gene: .; CDR3 DNA: TGCAGCGTTGTGGCGAGTGCAACTAATGAAAAACTGTTTTTT; CDR3 protein: CSVVASATNEKLFF
J gene: TRBJ1-2; clone size: few; V gene: TRBV28; D gene: .; CDR3 DNA: TGTGCCAGCAGTTTATCAGAGCCGCACTACACCTTC; CDR3 protein: CASSLSEPHYTF
J gene: TRBJ2-5; clone size: .; V gene: TRBV7-6; D gene: .; CDR3 DNA: TGTGCCAGCAGGGAACAGGGTTGGGAGACCCAGTACTTC; CDR3 protein: CASREQGWETQYF
J gene: TRBJ2-7; clone size: .; V gene: TRBV20-1; D gene: .; CDR3 DNA: TGCAGTGCTAGAGGTGGTAGCGGCCGGGTTTACGAGCAGTACTTC; CDR3 protein: CSARGGSGRVYEQYF
J gene: TRBJ2-3; clone size: .; V gene: TRBV4-3; D gene: .; CDR3 DNA: TGCGCCAGCAGCCAAGATAGGGTTGGGACAGATACGCAGTATTTT; CDR3 protein: CASSQDRVGTDTQYF
J gene: TRBJ2-1; clone size: once; V gene: TRBV6-2/TRBV6-3; D gene: .; CDR3 DNA: TGTGCCAGCGACCGGGGGGCCGGTCCCTACAATGAGCAGTTCTTC; CDR3 protein: CASDRGAGPYNEQFF
J gene: TRBJ2-7; clone size: .; V gene: TRBV19; D gene: TRBD2; CDR3 DNA: TGTGCCAGTCAACAGCAGCGGGGCTCCTACGAGCAGTACTTC; CDR3 protein: CASQQQRGSYEQYF
J gene: TRBJ2-7; clone size: many; V gene: TRBV20-1; D gene: TRBD1; CDR3 DNA: TGCAGTGCTAGAGATTTGAATTTGGGGACAGGGGGCCTTCCTCAGTACTTC; CDR3 protein: CSARDLNLGTGGLPQYF
J gene: TRBJ1-4; clone size: .; V gene: TRBV5-5; D gene: .; CDR3 DNA: TGTGCCAGCAGCATCGGGACGGCGAATGAAAAACTGTTTTTT; CDR3 protein: CASSIGTANEKLFF
J gene: TRBJ1-5; clone size: .; V gene: TRBV6-1; D gene: .; CDR3 DNA: TGTGCCAGCAGTCCCCTAGGGTTGCCGGTGCAAATTAGCAATCAGCCCCAGCATTTT; CDR3 protein: CASSPLGLPVQISNQPQHF
J gene: TRBJ2-6; clone size: .; V gene: TRBV6-1; D gene: TRBD1; CDR3 DNA: TGTGCCAGCAGTCCGACAGGGGGGCACTCTGGGGCCAACGTCCTGACTTTC; CDR3 protein: CASSPTGGHSGANVLTF
J gene: TRBJ1-1; clone size: few; V gene: TRBV7-6; D gene: .; CDR3 DNA: TGTGCCAGCAGCATAAGACAGGTGAACACTGAAGCTTTCTTT; CDR3 protein: CASSIRQVNTEAFF
J gene: TRBJ2-2; clone size: .; V gene: TRBV28; D gene: .; CDR3 DNA: TGTGCCAGCAAGAAGGAGGTTACTAGTACCGGGGAGCTGTTTTTT; CDR3 protein: CASKKEVTSTGELFF
J gene: TRBJ2-7; clone size: .; V gene: TRBV7-8; D gene: TRBD1; CDR3 DNA: TGTGCCAGCAGCTTAGAACAGGGGGGATACGAGCAGTACTTC; CDR3 protein: CASSLEQGGYEQYF
J gene: TRBJ2-1; clone size: .; V gene: TRBV29-1; D gene: .; CDR3 DNA: TGCAGCGCCCCTGTGGCGGCGTACAATGAGCAGTTCTTC; CDR3 protein: CSAPVAAYNEQFF
J gene: TRBJ2-7; clone size: few; V gene: TRBV10-3; D gene: .; CDR3 DNA: TGTGCCATCAGTGAGTCAAGGGGGGTCCGCTACGAGCAGTACTTC; CDR3 protein: CAISESRGVRYEQYF
J gene: TRBJ2-1; clone size: .; V gene: TRBV6-1; D gene: TRBD1; CDR3 DNA: TGTGCCAGCAGTGAGGACAGGGGGTCCTACAATGAGCAGTTCTTC; CDR3 protein: CASSEDRGSYNEQFF
J gene: TRBJ2-1; clone size: few; V gene: TRBV6-2/TRBV6-3; D gene: .; CDR3 DNA: TGTGCCAGCAGGGGGGCGAACTACAATGAGCAGTTCTTC; CDR3 protein: CASRGANYNEQFF
J gene: TRBJ2-7; clone size: .; V gene: TRBV7-9; D gene: TRBD1; CDR3 DNA: TGTGCCAGCAGCCCCTATCCCGGGACAGGGGAAATCGGCGAGCAGTACTTC; CDR3 protein: CASSPYPGTGEIGEQYF
J gene: TRBJ1-6; clone size: few; V gene: TRBV12-3/TRBV12-4; D gene: .; CDR3 DNA: TGTGCCAGCAGTTTCGCGCAGGACTTCCAGACCTTT; CDR3 protein: CASSFAQDFQTF
J gene: TRBJ2-7; clone size: few; V gene: TRBV28; D gene: .; CDR3 DNA: TGTGCCAGCAGCTCCCAGGGGCAGGCGCCCAGGAGCGAGCAGTACTTC; CDR3 protein: CASSSQGQAPRSEQYF
J gene: TRBJ2-1; clone size: .; V gene: TRBV4-3; D gene: TRBD2; CDR3 DNA: TGCGCCAGCAGCCAAGACGGCGCTAGCGGCTACAATGAGCAGTTCTTC; CDR3 protein: CASSQDGASGYNEQFF
J gene: TRBJ1-1; clone size: .; V gene: TRBV20-1; D gene: .; CDR3 DNA: TGCAGTGGGGACCACAACACTGAAGCTTTCTTT; CDR3 protein: CSGDHNTEAFF
J gene: TRBJ2-7; clone size: few; V gene: TRBV12-5; D gene: TRBD2; CDR3 DNA: TGTGCTAGTGGTCCGCGGCAGCGGGAGAATTGCGAGCAGTACTTC; CDR3 protein: CASGPRQRENCEQYF
J gene: TRBJ2-7; clone size: once; V gene: TRBV20-1; D gene: TRBD2; CDR3 DNA: TGCAGTGCTAGAGCGGTCGGGGAGGGCCTTTATCACGAGCAGTACTTC; CDR3 protein: CSARAVGEGLYHEQYF
J gene: TRBJ2-2; clone size: .; V gene: TRBV6-5; D gene: TRBD1; CDR3 DNA: TGTGCCACTGGGACAGAGTTGGAAACCGGGGAGCTGTTTTTT; CDR3 protein: CATGTELETGELFF
J gene: TRBJ2-7; clone size: few; V gene: TRBV2; D gene: .; CDR3 DNA: TGTGCCAGCAGTCCTTCGGGGACCGGGGGGCTCGAGCAGTACTTC; CDR3 protein: CASSPSGTGGLEQYF
J gene: TRBJ1-6; clone size: .; V gene: TRBV5-6; D gene: .; CDR3 DNA: TGTGCCAGCAGCTTGTCAGGGGCTCATTCACCCCTCCACTTT; CDR3 protein: CASSLSGAHSPLHF
J gene: TRBJ2-7; clone size: .; V gene: TRBV12-3/TRBV12-4; D gene: .; CDR3 DNA: TGTGTCAGCAGGCCTTTGGGCCCTCGAGGGGAGCAGTACTTC; CDR3 protein: CVSRPLGPRGEQYF
J gene: TRBJ1-1; clone size: .; V gene: TRBV27; D gene: .; CDR3 DNA: TGTGCCAGCAGTGATCCCTTGTTCCCTGAAGCTTTCTTT; CDR3 protein: CASSDPLFPEAFF
J gene: TRBJ2-1; clone size: .; V gene: TRBV5-1; D gene: TRBD2; CDR3 DNA: TGCGCCAGCAGCTCTGGGACTAGCGGGGGGCCTTACAATGAGCAGTTCTTC; CDR3 protein: CASSSGTSGGPYNEQFF
J gene: TRBJ2-1; clone size: .; V gene: TRBV5-1; D gene: TRBD2; CDR3 DNA: TGCGTCAGCAGCTTGGTGGCTAGCGGGGACTACAATGAGCAGTTCTTC; CDR3 protein: CVSSLVASGDYNEQFF